A selection of T cell receptor beta chains follows, all from one sample in a study of OX40 agonist ivuxolimab in advanced cancers. TCRdb's copy holds only in-frame clones and misses some; the assay was immunoSEQ multiplex PCR. Counted here are roughly 54,000 clones, just under 85% occurring once; the ten biggest clones make up approximately 1.3%. Specimen: CD4+ or CD8+ T cells sorted from blood, collected in a trial of the OX40 agonist ivuxolimab. The receptors were gathered from an adult with an advanced solid tumor such as melanoma, head and neck, liver or kidney cancer. Both conserved end residues are part of each CDR3. The D gene is left open where the match is weak. The size entry is marked missing in some rows and otherwise reads once, few, many or a size class.

v_gene	abundance	d_gene	j_gene	CDR3aa	CDR3nt
TRBV19	medium-sized	TRBD1	TRBJ2-2	CASTPGQPIGELFF	TGTGCCAGTACCCCGGGACAGCCTATCGGGGAGCTGTTTTTT
TRBV7-3	NA	TRBD1	TRBJ2-3	CASSYRGPTDTQYF	TGTGCCAGCAGCTATAGGGGGCCCACAGATACGCAGTATTTT
TRBV19	NA	NA	TRBJ2-4	CASSIVGVMGGAAKNIQYF	TGTGCCAGTAGTATAGTGGGTGTGATGGGGGGCGCAGCCAAAAACATTCAGTACTTC
TRBV7-2	few	TRBD1	TRBJ1-6	CASSLDGTDNSPLHF	TGTGCCAGCAGCTTAGACGGGACAGATAATTCACCCCTCCACTTT
TRBV19	few	TRBD1	TRBJ2-7	CASRDRLTSYEQYF	TGTGCCAGTAGGGACAGGCTCACCTCCTACGAGCAGTACTTC
TRBV29-1	NA	TRBD1	TRBJ2-7	CSAGTDSYEQYF	TGCAGCGCCGGGACAGACTCCTACGAGCAGTACTTC
TRBV5-4	NA	NA	TRBJ2-2	CASSLEGTGELFF	TGTGCCAGCAGCTTGGAAGGGACCGGGGAGCTGTTTTTT
TRBV5-1	NA	NA	TRBJ2-5	CASSFQETQYF	TGCGCCAGCAGCTTTCAAGAGACCCAGTACTTC
TRBV5-4	NA	NA	TRBJ2-1	CASSPGPNNEQFF	TGTGCCAGCAGCCCAGGACCCAACAATGAGCAGTTCTTC
TRBV7-8	NA	TRBD2	TRBJ2-1	CASSLREGQGNEQFF	TGTGCCAGCAGCTTAAGGGAGGGCCAGGGCAATGAGCAGTTCTTC
TRBV5-1	few	TRBD1	TRBJ2-5	CASSLSGTAETQYF	TGCGCCAGCAGCTTGTCCGGGACAGCTGAGACCCAGTACTTC
TRBV5-4	NA	NA	TRBJ2-3	CASSFAREADTQYF	TGTGCCAGCAGCTTCGCTAGGGAAGCAGATACGCAGTATTTT
TRBV27	NA	NA	TRBJ2-1	CASSPNYQNEQFF	TGTGCCAGCAGCCCCAACTATCAGAATGAGCAGTTCTTC
TRBV28	NA	NA	TRBJ1-4	CASSSPGKVFF	TGTGCCAGCAGTTCCCCAGGGAAGGTGTTTTTT
TRBV28	few	NA	TRBJ1-5	CASSSSVPQHF	TGTGCCAGCAGTTCTAGTGTGCCCCAGCATTTT
TRBV29-1	NA	NA	TRBJ2-1	CSVEDPRETDEQFF	TGCAGCGTTGAAGATCCCCGGGAAACTGATGAGCAGTTCTTC
TRBV5-1	NA	NA	TRBJ1-3	CASTADTSSGNTIYF	TGCGCCAGCACCGCGGACACCAGCTCTGGAAACACCATATATTTT
TRBV10-2	once	TRBD1	TRBJ1-2	CASSESLRQGYGYTF	TGCGCCAGCAGTGAGTCGTTGAGACAGGGATACGGCTACACCTTC
TRBV12-5	NA	TRBD1	TRBJ1-5	CASGWPLTGGPYSNQPQHF	TGTGCTAGTGGTTGGCCCCTGACAGGGGGGCCATATAGCAATCAGCCCCAGCATTTT
TRBV10-1	once	TRBD2	TRBJ2-7	CASSEHRGGYEQYF	TGCGCCAGCAGTGAGCACCGCGGGGGCTACGAGCAGTACTTC
TRBV28	NA	TRBD1	TRBJ1-2	CASSLSPTGGGYTF	TGTGCCAGCAGTTTAAGCCCGACAGGGGGGGGCTACACCTTC
TRBV19	once	TRBD2	TRBJ2-1	CASRWGGSYNEQFF	TGTGCCAGTAGATGGGGGGGCTCCTACAATGAGCAGTTCTTC